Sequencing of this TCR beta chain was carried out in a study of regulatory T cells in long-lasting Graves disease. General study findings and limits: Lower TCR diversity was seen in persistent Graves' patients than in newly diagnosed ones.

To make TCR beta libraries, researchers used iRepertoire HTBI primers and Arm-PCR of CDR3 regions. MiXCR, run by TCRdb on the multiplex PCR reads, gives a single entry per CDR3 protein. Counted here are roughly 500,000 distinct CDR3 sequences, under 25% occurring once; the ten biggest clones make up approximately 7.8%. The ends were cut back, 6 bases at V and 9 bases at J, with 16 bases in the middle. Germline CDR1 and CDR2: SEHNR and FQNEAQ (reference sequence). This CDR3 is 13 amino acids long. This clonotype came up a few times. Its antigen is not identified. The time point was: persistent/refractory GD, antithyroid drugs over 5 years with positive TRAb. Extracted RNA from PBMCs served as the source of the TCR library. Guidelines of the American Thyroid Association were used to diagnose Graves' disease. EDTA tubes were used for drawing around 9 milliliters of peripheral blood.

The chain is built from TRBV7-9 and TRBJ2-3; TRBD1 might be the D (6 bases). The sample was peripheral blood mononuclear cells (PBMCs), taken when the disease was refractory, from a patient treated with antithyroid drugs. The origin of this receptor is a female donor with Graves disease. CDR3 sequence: CASRGRTGRTQYF. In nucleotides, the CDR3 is TGTGCCAGCAGAGGCCGTACAGGGCGGACGCAGTATTTT.